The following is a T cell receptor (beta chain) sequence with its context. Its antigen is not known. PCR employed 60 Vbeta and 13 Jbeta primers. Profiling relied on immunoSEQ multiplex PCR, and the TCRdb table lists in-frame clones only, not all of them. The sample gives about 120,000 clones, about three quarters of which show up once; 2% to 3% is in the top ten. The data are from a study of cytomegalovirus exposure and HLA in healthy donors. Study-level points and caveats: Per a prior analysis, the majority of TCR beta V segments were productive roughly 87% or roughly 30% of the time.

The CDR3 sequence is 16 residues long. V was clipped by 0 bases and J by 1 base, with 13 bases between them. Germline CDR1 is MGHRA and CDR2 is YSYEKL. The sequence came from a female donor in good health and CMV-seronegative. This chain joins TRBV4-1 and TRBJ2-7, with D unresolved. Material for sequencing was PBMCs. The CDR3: CASSQDFPGLSYEQYF. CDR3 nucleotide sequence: TGCGCCAGCAGCCAAGATTTTCCGGGTTTATCCTACGAGCAGTACTTC.